The clone carrying this T cell receptor (beta chain) was counted only a few times. Its antigen remains unidentified. The data stem from a study of T-cell reconstitution after alpha-beta-depleted transplantation in children. Whole-study results and caveats: Some patients' high day-60 TCRbeta diversity was traced to surviving recipient T cells and thymic progenitors. A year had passed since transplant, and T-cell counts and diversity by then came mostly from newly produced T cells.

Unique molecular identifiers were incorporated when the TCRbeta library was constructed. TCRdb reanalysed the PCR reads using MiXCR and keeps one entry per CDR3 protein. The sample yields about 470,000 distinct CDR3 sequences, around two fifths seen once. J gave up 6 bases and V 3 bases, and 7 bases lay outside the gene matches. Looked up from germline, CDR1 is DFQATT and CDR2 is SNEGSKA (reference sequence). The CDR3 loop spans 13 amino acids. The sequences come from PBMCs, collected before TCRalphabeta/CD19-depleted stem cell transplant. This chain connects TRBV20-1 to TRBJ2-5; 7 nucleotides line up with TRBD2. This clonotype was sampled from a girl aged 2-9 years with aplastic anemia, due to receive a stem cell transplant. The CDR3 region is CSASRQGGQTQYF. CDR3 bases: TGCAGTGCTAGCAGGCAGGGAGGGCAGACCCAGTACTTC.